Shown below are 5 T cell receptor beta chains from a single sample sequenced in a study of beta chain features in type 1 diabetes. All of the isolated RNA was reverse transcribed, so expressed TCRB transcripts were sequenced. The table came from immunoSEQ multiplex PCR; TCRdb's copy has only in-frame clones and leaves some out. The sample lists under 300,000 clones, 25% to 30% occurring once. The source material was central memory CD4+ T cells from blood. Receptors were obtained from a man aged 25-45 years in good health.

J is TRBJ2-1 and V is TRBV5-1; D is uncertain. Germline loops: CDR1 SGHRS, CDR2 YFSETQ. The CDR3 runs to 14 residues. Trimming took 4 bases from V and 2 from J, leaving 10 bases between them. CDR3 sequence: CASSPLATYNEQFF. CDR3 nucleotide sequence: TGCGCCAGCAGCCCGCTGGCCACCTACAATGAGCAGTTCTTC.

This clone was picked up a small number of times. J is TRBJ1-1 and V is TRBV7-2; D might be TRBD1 (5 bases). CDR3 length: 13 residues. The V gene lost 5 bases and the J gene lost 3 bases, with 10 bases spanning the gap. Germline V gene sequence: CDR1 SGHTA, CDR2 FQGNSA. CDR3 region: CASSLRQHTEAFF. CDR3 nucleotides: TGTGCCAGCAGCCTCCGACAGCACACTGAAGCTTTCTTT.

In its sample, this clone was seen a few times. The chain employs TRBV5-6 and TRBJ2-1; 9 nucleotides line up with TRBD1. CDR1 and CDR2 (germline): SGHDT, YYEEEE. Trimming at V came to 5 bases and at J to 8 bases, leaving 14 bases not matched to a gene. There are 16 residues in the CDR3. CDR3 loop: CASSQRPGQGLDEQFF. The CDR3 DNA reads TGTGCCAGCAGTCAACGGCCGGGACAGGGCCTAGATGAGCAGTTCTTC.

A few counts support this clone. The chain combines TRBV5-1 with TRBJ2-1, with TRBD2 identical over 7 bases. After removal of 0 bases from V and 7 bases from J, the junction contained 4 bases not matched to a gene. The CDR3 is made up of 14 amino acids. The V gene's germline CDR1 is SGHRS and CDR2 YFSETQ. The CDR3 here is CASSLEAGMNEQFF. The CDR3 nucleotides read TGCGCCAGCAGCTTGGAAGCGGGAATGAATGAGCAGTTCTTC.

This clone occurred a few times. The gene calls are TRBV7-9 and TRBJ2-3, with 8 bases aligning to TRBD2. V lost 5 bases, J lost 4 bases, and 8 bases stayed unmatched. Germline V gives CDR1 SEHNR, CDR2 FQNEAQ (reference sequence). The CDR3 length is 15 residues. The CDR3, as DNA: TGTGCCAGCAGCCCAAGGACTAGCATCCCAGATACGCAGTATTTT. Protein: CASSPRTSIPDTQYF.